This record looks at one T cell receptor (beta chain) sequence and its context. The data were obtained in a study of Graves' ophthalmopathy and Graves' hyperthyroidism. The wider study: The collection of peripheral blood took place at initial diagnosis, before any treatment.

Reliance was placed on clinical symptoms, serum thyroxine, TRAb, thyroid ultrasound and orbital computed tomography for diagnosis. The CDR3 sequence is 17 residues long. In germline, CDR1 is MGHDK, CDR2 SYGVNS. Trimming shortened V by 5 bases and J by 4 bases, and 23 bases separated the two germline ends. Beta-chain TCR CDR3 regions were amplified from RNA transcripts. Second-round multiplex PCR followed a first-round RT-PCR using HTBI primers. TCRdb re-derived calls from the multiplex PCR reads in MiXCR, one entry per CDR3 protein. The sample yields some 240,000 distinct CDR3 sequences, around 42% seen once.

The V call is TRBV25-1, the J call TRBJ1-2; the D is unclear. Sequencing was done on a sample of peripheral blood. This receptor was identified in an adult man with Graves' ophthalmopathy. The CDR3 loop reads CASSYGGITLESYGYTF. CDR3 sequence (DNA): TGTGCCAGCAGTTACGGCGGAATTACACTGGAGAGCTATGGCTACACCTTC.